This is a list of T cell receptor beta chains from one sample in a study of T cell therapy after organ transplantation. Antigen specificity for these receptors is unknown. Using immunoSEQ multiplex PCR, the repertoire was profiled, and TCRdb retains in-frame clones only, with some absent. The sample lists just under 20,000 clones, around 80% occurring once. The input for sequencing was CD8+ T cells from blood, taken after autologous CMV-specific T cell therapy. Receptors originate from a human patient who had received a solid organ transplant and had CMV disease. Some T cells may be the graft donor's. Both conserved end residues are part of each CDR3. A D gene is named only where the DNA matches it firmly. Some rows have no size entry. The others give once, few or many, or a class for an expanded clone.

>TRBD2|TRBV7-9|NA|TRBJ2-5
TGTGCCAGCAGCCCCCGGTGGGTAGCGGGACCACAAGAGACCCAGTACTTC
CASSPRWVAGPQETQYF
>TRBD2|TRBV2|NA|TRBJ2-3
TGTGCCAGCAGTGAGAGAGCGGGGTCTAGCACAGATACGCAGTATTTT
CASSERAGSSTDTQYF
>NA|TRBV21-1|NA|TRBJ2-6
TGTGCCAGCAGCAAAGGCCTGTGGAGGGCTGGGGCCAACGTCCTGACTTTC
CASSKGLWRAGANVLTF
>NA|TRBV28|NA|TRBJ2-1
TGTGCCAGCAGTTTACAAGGTGCCGGTGAGCAGTTCTTC
CASSLQGAGEQFF
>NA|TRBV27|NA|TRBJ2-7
TGTGCCAGCAGTTTAAGGCCAGGGAGAGAGCAGTACTTC
CASSLRPGREQYF
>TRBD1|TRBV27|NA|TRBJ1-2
TGTGCCAGCAGTTTGGGGACCACAGGGGGGAGAGGCTACACCTTC
CASSLGTTGGRGYTF
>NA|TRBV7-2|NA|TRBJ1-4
TGTGCCAGCAGCTTAGAAGGGGGGTACACTGAAAAACTGTTTTTT
CASSLEGGYTEKLFF
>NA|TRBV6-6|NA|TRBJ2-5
TGTGCCAGCACCTCGGGGGAGACCCAGTACTTC
CASTSGETQYF
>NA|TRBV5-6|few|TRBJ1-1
TGTGCCAGCAGGCTAATAAACACTGAAGCTTTCTTT
CASRLINTEAFF
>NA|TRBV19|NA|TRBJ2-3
TGTGCCAGCAGCGGGTACCCTAGCACAGATACGCAGTATTTT
CASSGYPSTDTQYF
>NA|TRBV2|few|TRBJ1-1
TGTGCCAGCAGTCCGCGGGACTTT
CASSPRDF
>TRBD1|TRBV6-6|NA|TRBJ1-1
TGTGCCAGCAACCTAAACAGGGGCACTGAAGCTTTCTTT
CASNLNRGTEAFF
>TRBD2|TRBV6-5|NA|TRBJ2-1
TGTGCCAGCTCGGGAGGCTACAATGAGCAGTTCTTC
CASSGGYNEQFF
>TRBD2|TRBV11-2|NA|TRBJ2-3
TGTGCCAGCAGCTCGGGACTAGCGACTAGCACAGATACGCAGTATTTT
CASSSGLATSTDTQYF
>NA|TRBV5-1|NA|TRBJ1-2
TGCGCCAGCAGTCAATACCTAGGGTATGGCTACACCTTC
CASSQYLGYGYTF
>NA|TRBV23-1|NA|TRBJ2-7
TGCGCCAGTCCCAGTCAAAAAATTATTACCTACGAGCAGTACTTC
CASPSQKIITYEQYF
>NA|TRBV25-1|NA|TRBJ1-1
TGTGCCAGCAGTGAAGTAAGGGCAGGGAACACTGAAGCTTTCTTT
CASSEVRAGNTEAFF
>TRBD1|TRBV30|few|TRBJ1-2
TGTGCCTGGAGTGTTATAACAGGGGGCGCGGATGGCTACACCTTC
CAWSVITGGADGYTF
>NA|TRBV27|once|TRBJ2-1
TGTGCCAGCAGTTTATGGCCCGTTCCGAACAATGAGCAGTTCTTC
CASSLWPVPNNEQFF
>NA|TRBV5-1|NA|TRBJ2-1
TGCGCCAGCAGCTTGTGGGGATACAATGAGCAGTTCTTC
CASSLWGYNEQFF
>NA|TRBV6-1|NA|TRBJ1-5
TGTGCCAGCAGTTTTAGCAATCAGCCCCAGCATTTT
CASSFSNQPQHF
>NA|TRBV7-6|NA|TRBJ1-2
TGTGCCAGCAGCTCGACAGATAACTATGGCTACACCTTC
CASSSTDNYGYTF
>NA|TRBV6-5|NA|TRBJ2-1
TGTGCCAGCAGTTACTTTACTGGGAATGAGCAGTTCTTC
CASSYFTGNEQFF
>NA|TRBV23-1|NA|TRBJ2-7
TGCGCCAGCAGCCCGGGTGGGGAGCGGGCCCCCTCCTACGAGCAGTACTTC
CASSPGGERAPSYEQYF
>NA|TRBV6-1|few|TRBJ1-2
TGTGCCAGCAGTGAAGGAGGCCGCTATGGCTACACCTTC
CASSEGGRYGYTF
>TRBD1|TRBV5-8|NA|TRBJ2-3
TGTGCCAGCAGCATCCGGGACAGGGCTACGGATACGCAGTATTTT
CASSIRDRATDTQYF
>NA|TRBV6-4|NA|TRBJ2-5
TGTGCCAGCAGTGAAGGGACTGAACAAGAGACCCAGTACTTC
CASSEGTEQETQYF
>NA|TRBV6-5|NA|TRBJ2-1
TGTGCCAGCAGTTACTCGGTGAGAGGCTCCTACAATGAGCAGTTCTTC
CASSYSVRGSYNEQFF
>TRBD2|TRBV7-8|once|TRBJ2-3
TGTGCCAGCAGCCCTGCCCTTAGCGGGGGGCGAACAGATACGCAGTATTTT
CASSPALSGGRTDTQYF
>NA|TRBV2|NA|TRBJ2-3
TGTGCCAGCAGTTCCGGGAGCCACGCGGCAGATACGCAGTATTTT
CASSSGSHAADTQYF